The 16 T cell receptor beta chains in this list originate from one sample, sequenced in a study of cytomegalovirus exposure and HLA in healthy donors. PCR was performed using 60 Vbeta and 13 Jbeta primers. Some clones are missing from TCRdb's copy, which holds only in-frame ones; the method was immunoSEQ multiplex PCR. The sample shows roughly 100,000 clones, around 66% of them seen only once. Input material: PBMCs. All receptors come from a woman aged 50 to 60 in good health and CMV-seronegative.

The CDR3 sequence is CASSQTGQGYEQYF. The CDR3 nucleotides read TGTGCCAGCAGCCAGACGGGACAGGGGTACGAGCAGTACTTC. The V and J genes are TRBV5-4 and TRBJ2-7, with 10 positions matching TRBD1. V lost 4 bases and J lost 4; bases outside the gene matches: 5. This CDR3 is built from 14 residues. Germline V gene lookup returns CDR1 SGHNT and CDR2 YYREEE (reference sequence).

The chain links TRBV6-5 to TRBJ2-5; 9 bases are a match to TRBD1. Per germline, CDR1 MNHEY and CDR2 SVGAGI. This CDR3 spans 14 amino acids. The ends lost 6 bases at V and 4 bases at J; junction bases unmatched: 6. The CDR3 sequence: CASRPGQGTETQYF. The CDR3 nucleotides read TGTGCCAGCAGACCGGGACAGGGAACAGAGACCCAGTACTTC.

This clone has only one observation. This sample also contains other DNA sequences that code for the same CDR3. The chain carries TRBV5-6 and TRBJ2-1; 10 bases match TRBD1. The CDR3 is made up of 18 amino acids. V lost 9 bases to trimming and J lost 3 bases; unmatched junction nucleotides: 18. Germline CDR1 SGHDT, CDR2 YYEEEE. The DNA for the CDR3 is TGTGCCACCTTAGTTCCCGGGACAGGGGAGCAAGGCTACAATGAGCAGTTCTTC. Protein: CATLVPGTGEQGYNEQFF.

The chain links TRBV11-2 to TRBJ2-2, with 10 positions matching TRBD1. The CDR3 has 16 residues. V dropped 4 bases and J dropped 2; count of bases not matched to a gene: 4. Germline CDR1 and CDR2: SGHAT and FQNNGV. DNA for the CDR3: TGTGCCAGCAGCTCCCGGGACAGGGGTAACACCGGGGAGCTGTTTTTT. Protein: CASSSRDRGNTGELFF. Supplemented by reference TRBV11-2 and TRBJ2-2, the full variable domain reads EAGVAQSPRYKIIEKRQSVAFWCNPISGHATLYWYQQILGQGPKLLIQFQNNGVVDDSQLPKDRFSAERLKGVDSTLKIQPAKLEDSAVYLCASSSRDRGNTGELFFGEGSRLTVL.

J is TRBJ1-2 and V is TRBV28, with D perhaps TRBD1 (6 bases). The CDR3 covers 13 residues. Germline V lookup: CDR1 MDHEN, CDR2 SYDVKM. V was shortened by 5 bases and J by 2 bases, with 9 bases between the two germline ends. The CDR3: CASSVTGNYGYTF. The CDR3 nucleotides read TGTGCCAGCAGTGTCACAGGGAACTATGGCTACACCTTC.

V and J are TRBV5-1 and TRBJ2-2; 12 nucleotides agree with TRBD1. Trimming removed 8 bases from V and 10 bases from J; junction bases left unmatched: 12. Germline lookup yields CDR1 SGHRS and CDR2 YFSETQ. This CDR3 has 15 amino acids. CDR3 region: CASTRDRGLSLELFF. The CDR3 nucleotides read TGCGCCAGTACCCGGGACAGGGGGCTCTCCTTGGAGCTGTTTTTT.

V is TRBV2 and J is TRBJ1-1; TRBD1 is a possible D gene (6 bases). Germline V lookup: CDR1 SNHLY, CDR2 FYNNEI. The CDR3 runs to 14 residues. V lost 4 bases and J 0 bases, leaving 9 bases between the germline ends. CDR3 sequence: CASSGQALNTEAFF. The CDR3 DNA sequence: TGTGCCAGCAGTGGACAGGCTTTGAACACTGAAGCTTTCTTT.

The chain joins TRBV6-5 to TRBJ1-5; D call uncertain. Germline loops: CDR1 MNHEY, CDR2 SVGAGI. CDR3 length: 14 amino acids. Between the trimmed V and J ends, which lost 2 bases and 7 bases, there was a span of 12 bases. The CDR3 protein is CASSYGGSGQPQHF. CDR3 bases: TGTGCCAGCAGTTACGGAGGCTCGGGGCAGCCCCAGCATTTT.

This clone has just a few counts. The V call is TRBV9, the J call TRBJ2-1, with D maybe TRBD1 (6 bases). Germline assignment: CDR1 SGDLS and CDR2 YYNGEE. The germline V and J ends were trimmed by 3 bases and 13 bases, with 14 bases remaining between them. The CDR3 totals 12 residues. The CDR3: CASSAPGVGQFF. DNA for the CDR3: TGTGCCAGCAGCGCCCCAGGGGTAGGCCAGTTCTTC.

The genes are TRBV5-8 and TRBJ2-3; 10 positions agree with TRBD2. V lost 0 bases to trimming and J lost 0 bases; unmatched junction nucleotides: 4. The CDR3 runs to 17 residues. CDR1 SGHTS and CDR2 YDEGEE come from the germline V gene. In DNA form, the CDR3 reads TGTGCCAGCAGCTTGGGCCTGACTAGCGGGAGCACAGATACGCAGTATTTT. It yields the protein CASSLGLTSGSTDTQYF.

The chain carries TRBV10-3 and TRBJ1-2, with 9 bases that match TRBD1. Germline CDR1 and CDR2: ENHRY and SYGVKD. This CDR3 region has 16 residues. V was clipped by 7 bases and J by 6 bases; unmatched bases: 15. CDR3 sequence (DNA): TGTGCCATCAACAACAGGGGGCTTAAAAGCTCCGATGGCTACACCTTC. Translated, it gives CAINNRGLKSSDGYTF.

This clone has only a few counts. The chain uses TRBV15 and TRBJ1-5, with D unclear. From germline, CDR1 is LNHNV and CDR2 YYDKDF (reference sequence). V lost 4 bases and J lost 5, with 9 bases in between. The length of the CDR3 is 13 residues. CDR3: CATSKAAHQPQHF. CDR3 DNA: TGTGCCACCAGCAAGGCGGCCCATCAGCCCCAGCATTTT.

The V and J genes are TRBV27 and TRBJ2-7, with TRBD1 identical over 12 bases. Germline CDR1 reads MNHEY; CDR2 reads SMNVEV (reference sequence). The CDR3 runs to 14 residues. Germline trimming cut 5 bases from V and 5 bases from J; bases unmatched to any gene: 4. The CDR3 sequence: CASSTGQGANEQYF. CDR3 bases: TGTGCCAGCAGTACGGGACAGGGGGCCAACGAGCAGTACTTC.

The genes are TRBV7-8 and TRBJ2-2; 14 nucleotides match TRBD2. Per germline, CDR1 SGHVS and CDR2 FQNEAQ. V lost 5 bases, J lost 7 bases, and 6 bases stayed unmatched. This CDR3 is built from 16 residues. The CDR3 protein is CASSPGLAGVGGELFF. The CDR3 DNA follows: TGTGCCAGCAGCCCGGGACTAGCGGGAGTCGGCGGGGAGCTGTTTTTT.

The chain is built from TRBV9 and TRBJ2-1; 10 positions agree with TRBD2. Germline CDR1 and CDR2: SGDLS and YYNGEE. CDR3 length: 17 residues. V lost 7 bases, J lost 0 bases, and 10 bases stayed unmatched. The CDR3 nucleotides are TGTGCCAGCGGCGAACTACTAGCGGGGAGCTCCTACAATGAGCAGTTCTTC. This gives the protein CASGELLAGSSYNEQFF.

This chain joins TRBV4-2 and TRBJ2-7; D unresolved. V was shortened by 4 bases and J by 0 bases, with 10 bases between the two germline ends. The CDR3 spans 14 residues. Per the germline V gene, CDR1 is LGHNA and CDR2 is YNFKEQ. The CDR3 nucleotides are TGTGCCAGCAGCCCAGGCCACAGCTCCTACGAGCAGTACTTC. It codes for CASSPGHSSYEQYF.